The clone carrying this T cell receptor beta chain occurred many times. As yet, its antigen is unknown. Trimming took off 1 base at V and 8 bases at J, with 15 bases between the two ends. CDR1 is MGHRA, CDR2 YSYEKL, per germline. The CDR3 loop spans 15 amino acids. One entry per CDR3 protein, called by TCRdb with MiXCR from the 5' RACE reads. The table shows some 64,000 distinct CDR3 sequences, with roughly 21% occurring only once. The data are from a study of early T cells in non-severe SARS-CoV-2 infection. General observations from the study: Anti-spike CD8 responses were favored by VDJdb matching, which missed private and CD4 specificities.

The TCR sequence derives from an adult who was a healthcare worker with PCR-confirmed SARS-CoV-2 infection or an uninfected control (not recorded which). The V gene is TRBV4-1, the J gene TRBJ2-1; D assignment may be TRBD1 or TRBD2 (6 bases each). Material: whole blood, obtained at baseline. The CDR3 loop is CASSQAIGGHYEQFF. DNA for the CDR3: TGCGCCAGCAGCCAAGCAATTGGGGGGCACTATGAGCAGTTCTTC.